This record looks at one T cell receptor (beta chain) sequence and its context. The data originate from a study of OX40 agonist ivuxolimab in advanced cancers. Germline CDR1 is MNHEY and CDR2 is SMNVEV (reference sequence). The CDR3 runs 15 residues. Trimming left V 3 bases short and J 4 bases short, with 15 bases between. Here immunoSEQ multiplex PCR was the method, and the copy in TCRdb shows in-frame clones only, minus some. The repertoire consists of 35,000 to 40,000 clones, with 82% occurring once and the leading ten covering about 8.1%. This clonotype was sampled from an adult with an advanced solid tumor such as melanoma, head and neck, liver or kidney cancer. Material: CD4+ or CD8+ T cells sorted from blood, obtained in a trial of the OX40 agonist ivuxolimab. This chain joins TRBV27 and TRBJ1-2, with D maybe TRBD1 (6 bases). CDR3 residues: CASSLVEGEIYGYTF. The DNA for the CDR3 is TGTGCCAGCAGTTTGGTGGAGGGGGAGATCTATGGCTACACCTTC.